These 17 T cell receptor beta chains share one sample of origin, sequenced in a study of OX40 agonist ivuxolimab in advanced cancers. Measured with immunoSEQ multiplex PCR; TCRdb has only the in-frame clones, and not every one. This table holds under 95,000 clones, about 90% found once. The material sequenced was CD4+ or CD8+ T cells sorted from blood, taken in a trial of the OX40 agonist ivuxolimab. The receptors derive from an adult with an advanced solid tumor such as melanoma, head and neck, liver or kidney cancer.

The genes are TRBV6-5 and TRBJ2-2; a weak D match, TRBD2 (5 bases). Looked up from germline, CDR1 is MNHEY and CDR2 is SVGAGI. V was pared by 7 bases and J by 4 bases, with 16 bases between. The CDR3 contains 15 residues. CDR3 amino acids: CASTPRRILTGELFF. CDR3 in DNA: TGTGCCAGCACCCCCCGGAGGATACTCACCGGGGAGCTGTTTTTT.

This clone is deemed medium-sized. The CDR3: CASSVGTAGNTIYF. Written as DNA, the CDR3 is TGTGCCAGCAGTGTAGGGACAGCTGGAAACACCATATATTTT. The V call is TRBV6-1, the J call TRBJ1-3, with 7 nucleotides matching TRBD1. V trimming: 4 bases; J trimming: 2 bases; junction bases outside the gene matches: 2. CDR1 MNHNS and CDR2 SASEGT come from the germline V gene. The CDR3 covers 14 residues.

V gene TRBV2 combines with J gene TRBJ2-7, with D perhaps matching TRBD2 (6 bases). The CDR3 runs to 12 residues. V lost 7 bases and J 5 bases, leaving 12 bases between the germline ends. CDR1 is SNHLY, CDR2 FYNNEI, per germline. CDR3 DNA: TGTGCCAGCATGCGGGGAGTCGACGAGCAGTACTTC. Its translation is CASMRGVDEQYF.

V and J are TRBV4-1 and TRBJ2-3, with a weak D call TRBD1 (5 bases). CDR1 is MGHRA and CDR2 is YSYEKL in the germline V gene. The length of the CDR3 is 16 residues. V lost 6 bases to trimming and J lost 0 bases, with 16 bases between them. Here the CDR3 reads CASRLGAVPSTDTQYF. CDR3 nucleotide sequence: TGCGCCAGCAGGCTAGGGGCGGTTCCTAGCACAGATACGCAGTATTTT.

The CDR3: CAISVADRGRGEQYF. The CDR3 DNA follows: TGTGCCATCAGTGTCGCGGACAGGGGGAGAGGGGAGCAGTACTTC. The V gene is TRBV10-3, the J gene TRBJ2-7, with 10 bases fitting TRBD1. Germline V gene data show CDR1 as ENHRY and CDR2 as SYGVKD. Trimming cost V 4 bases and J 7 bases; bases outside gene matches: 10. This CDR3 spans 15 amino acids.

The chain uses TRBV18 and TRBJ2-7, with a weak D call TRBD1 (5 bases). Germline CDR1 is KGHSH and CDR2 is LQKENI. V gave up 5 bases and J gave up 3 bases, with 11 bases separating them. The CDR3 sequence is 13 residues long. CDR3 bases: TGTGCCAGCTCATCAGGGATATACTACGAGCAGTACTTC. Translation: CASSSGIYYEQYF.

The chain uses TRBV2 and TRBJ1-5; D unclear. Looked up from germline, CDR1 is SNHLY and CDR2 is FYNNEI. Trimming cost V 2 bases and J 4 bases, with 12 bases left between them. This CDR3 is 15 amino acids long. CDR3 nucleotides: TGTGCCAGCAGTGAATACTGGGGTCTAAATCAGCCCCAGCATTTT. Its protein product is CASSEYWGLNQPQHF.

V usage is TRBV15 and J usage is TRBJ2-3, with 10 bases fitting TRBD1. Germline values: CDR1 LNHNV, CDR2 YYDKDF (reference sequence). V lost 4 bases to trimming and J lost 4 bases; unmatched junction nucleotides: 5. The CDR3 totals 15 residues. For the CDR3, the DNA is TGTGCCACCAGCACGAGGACAGGGGGGGCAGATACGCAGTATTTT. It is translated as CATSTRTGGADTQYF.

V is TRBV4-1 and J is TRBJ2-3; 7 bases map to TRBD2. This CDR3 has 17 residues. The junction had 15 bases not matched to a gene; V was cut back by 3 bases and J by 6 bases. The germline V gene has CDR1 MGHRA and CDR2 YSYEKL. The CDR3 region has the DNA TGCGCCAGCAGCCACGAGTGGGGCCAACTAGCGTGGGATACGCAGTATTTT. This sequence encodes CASSHEWGQLAWDTQYF.

The chain is built from TRBV6-1 and TRBJ2-3; 7 bases fit TRBD2. The length of the CDR3 is 15 residues. Germline V lookup: CDR1 MNHNS, CDR2 SASEGT. The J segment lost 3 bases and the V segment lost 2 bases, leaving 5 bases of the junction unmatched. CDR3 in amino acids: CASSESRERTDTQYF. In nucleotides, the CDR3 is TGTGCCAGCAGTGAATCGCGGGAGAGGACAGATACGCAGTATTTT.

The chain links TRBV30 to TRBJ2-6; the D call may be TRBD1 or TRBD2 (6 bases each). In germline, CDR1 is GTSNPN, CDR2 SVGIG (reference sequence). V gave up 2 bases and J gave up 3 bases, with 11 bases separating them. There are 15 residues in the CDR3. DNA of the CDR3: TGTGCCTGGAGTTGGGGGGCGAGTGGGGCCAACGTCCTGACTTTC. Amino acids: CAWSWGASGANVLTF.

This sequence joins TRBV28 and TRBJ2-5; TRBD1 agrees at 10 bases. CDR1 and CDR2 from the germline V gene are MDHEN and SYDVKM. Trimming at V came to 4 bases and at J to 8 bases, leaving 13 bases not matched to a gene. This CDR3 has 16 residues. The CDR3 sequence: CASSSSGTGALRTQYF. The CDR3 nucleotides read TGTGCCAGCAGTTCTTCCGGGACAGGGGCCCTCAGAACCCAGTACTTC. Variable domain in full (rest from reference TRBV28 and TRBJ2-5): DVKVTQSSRYLVKRTGEKVFLECVQDMDHENMFWYRQDPGLGLRLIYFSYDVKMKEKGDIPEGYSVSREKKERFSLILESASTNQTSMYLCASSSSGTGALRTQYFGPGTRLLVL.

The chain recombines TRBV6-5 with TRBJ2-1; TRBD2 matches 8 bases. V shed 6 bases and J 6 bases; nucleotides not matched to a gene: 7. The CDR3 has 14 amino acids. The germline V gene has CDR1 MNHEY and CDR2 SVGAGI. This chain's CDR3 is CASRALAELNEQFF. The CDR3 DNA is TGTGCCAGCAGAGCACTAGCGGAGCTCAATGAGCAGTTCTTC.

The chain links TRBV5-1 to TRBJ2-5; TRBD1 aligns across 9 bases. CDR3 size: 15 residues. CDR1 is SGHRS and CDR2 is YFSETQ in the germline V gene. J gave up 2 bases and V 6 bases, and 8 bases lay outside the gene matches. The CDR3 DNA reads as TGCGCCAGCAAGTTGGGACAGGGAGGGCAAGAGACCCAGTACTTC. It translates to CASKLGQGGQETQYF.

The rearrangement uses TRBV27 and TRBJ1-2; D is perhaps TRBD1 (5 bases). Trimming removed 6 bases at V and 2 bases at J, with 10 bases between. This CDR3 spans 13 amino acids. Germline V gene lookup returns CDR1 MNHEY and CDR2 SMNVEV (reference sequence). The CDR3, as DNA: TGTGCCAGCAGGTCCCGGGGCAACTATGGCTACACCTTC. Translated, it gives CASRSRGNYGYTF.

CDR3: CASSPGGGRSNQPQHF. The CDR3 nucleotides read TGTGCCAGCAGCCCGGGGGGTGGGAGAAGCAATCAGCCCCAGCATTTT. The chain combines TRBV5-6 with TRBJ1-5, with a tentative D call TRBD1 (5 bases). Germline V lookup: CDR1 SGHDT, CDR2 YYEEEE. V was shortened by 4 bases and J by 1 base, with 15 bases between the two germline ends. This CDR3 has 16 residues.

The chain recombines TRBV7-8 with TRBJ2-7; no clear D. Germline V gene data show CDR1 as SGHVS and CDR2 as FQNEAQ. The CDR3 length is 11 residues. Trimming took off 7 bases at V and 0 bases at J, with 4 bases between the two ends. The CDR3 is CASTLSYEQYF. CDR3 sequence (DNA): TGTGCCAGCACCCTCTCCTACGAGCAGTACTTC.